These 15 T cell receptor beta chains originate from one sample sequenced in a study of cytomegalovirus exposure and HLA in healthy donors. The PCR ran on 60 Vbeta and 13 Jbeta primers. Libraries were prepared by immunoSEQ multiplex PCR; TCRdb keeps only in-frame clonotypes and omits some of them. The data hold around 130,000 clones, with about 8% observed a single time. The sequenced sample consisted of PBMCs. The receptors were sampled from a woman between 40 and 50 years old in good health and CMV-seropositive.

This chain links TRBV2 with TRBJ1-2; D is unresolved. Germline assignment: CDR1 SNHLY and CDR2 FYNNEI. This CDR3 comprises 14 residues. Trimming took 7 bases from V and 7 from J, leaving 19 bases between them. The CDR3, as DNA: TGTGCCAGCATCACCATGACTAATGAGGGTGGCTACACCTTC. Residues: CASITMTNEGGYTF.

The rearrangement joins TRBV5-1 to TRBJ2-2, with TRBD1 identical over 8 bases. V lost 3 bases to trimming and J lost 4 bases; unmatched junction nucleotides: 5. This CDR3 has 15 amino acids. CDR1 and CDR2 (germline): SGHRS, YFSETQ. The CDR3 nucleotides read TGCGCCAGCAGCTCCGGGACAGGCGGCACCGGGGAGCTGTTTTTT. It specifies CASSSGTGGTGELFF.

This clone has more than one count but fewer than ten. The CDR3 loop is CASSLGANEKLFF. As DNA, the CDR3 is TGTGCCAGCAGCTTGGGGGCAAATGAAAAACTGTTTTTT. V and J are TRBV5-8 and TRBJ1-4; D remains unclear. Germline V gives CDR1 SGHTS, CDR2 YDEGEE. V was trimmed by 0 bases and J by 5 bases, leaving 5 bases between them. CDR3 length: 13 amino acids.

This clone appeared once. The V gene is TRBV28, the J gene TRBJ2-7, with D possibly matching TRBD1 (6 bases). This CDR3 has 15 amino acids. With 4 bases removed from V and 1 base from J, the gap between germline ends came to 14 bases. Per the germline V gene, CDR1 is MDHEN and CDR2 is SYDVKM. CDR3 nucleotide sequence: TGTGCCAGCAGTTCCCCCGGGACACCTTCCTACGAGCAGTACTTC. Its protein is CASSSPGTPSYEQYF. Together with reference TRBV28 and TRBJ2-7, the CDR3 gives the full variable domain: DVKVTQSSRYLVKRTGEKVFLECVQDMDHENMFWYRQDPGLGLRLIYFSYDVKMKEKGDIPEGYSVSREKKERFSLILESASTNQTSMYLCASSSPGTPSYEQYFGPGTRLTVT.

This chain joins TRBV4-1 and TRBJ2-7; D gene uncertain. V was cut by 1 base and J by 3 bases, with 13 bases left in between. This CDR3 comprises 15 residues. Germline V gives CDR1 MGHRA, CDR2 YSYEKL. The CDR3 DNA follows: TGCGCCAGCAGCCAAGCTTCCGATGGCATCTACGAGCAGTACTTC. Amino acids: CASSQASDGIYEQYF.

About this clone itself: The same CDR3 can be traced to other DNA sequences in this sample. The J gene is TRBJ1-1, the V gene TRBV27; D call uncertain. Germline CDR1 is MNHEY and CDR2 is SMNVEV (reference sequence). With 6 bases removed from V and 0 bases from J, the gap between germline ends came to 8 bases. The CDR3 covers 13 residues. The CDR3 DNA is TGTGCCAGCAGCGGACTCATGAACACTGAAGCTTTCTTT. This gives the protein CASSGLMNTEAFF.

This clone has just a few counts. The chain has TRBV7-3 and TRBJ2-2; a possible D gene is TRBD2 (7 bases). Deletions cut 4 bases from V and 6 bases from J, with 18 bases between. The CDR3 has 16 amino acids. Germline values: CDR1 SGHTA, CDR2 FQGTGA. The CDR3 DNA reads TGTGCCAGCAGCTGGGGACCTCGGGGGGCGGCCGGGGAGCTGTTTTTT. Protein sequence: CASSWGPRGAAGELFF.

This clone was observed a handful of times. The chain couples TRBV6-1 to TRBJ1-2; a possible D gene is TRBD1 (5 bases). The V end lost 6 bases, the J end lost 5 bases, and 13 bases lay between the germline ends. Germline V gene sequence: CDR1 MNHNS, CDR2 SASEGT. The CDR3 totals 13 residues. CDR3 region: CASSGGAVYGYTF. In DNA form, the CDR3 reads TGTGCCAGCAGCGGAGGGGCCGTTTATGGCTACACCTTC.

This clone was seen more than once but under ten times. The chain uses TRBV7-9 and TRBJ1-2, with TRBD1 matching 7 bases. Germline trimming cut 1 base from V and 5 bases from J; bases unmatched to any gene: 1. The CDR3 spans 13 residues. The V gene's germline CDR1 is SEHNR and CDR2 FQNEAQ (reference sequence). This CDR3 is CASSLGDRYGYTF. CDR3 nucleotide sequence: TGTGCCAGCAGCTTAGGGGACAGATATGGCTACACCTTC.

This clone has more than one count but fewer than ten. This sequence joins TRBV27 and TRBJ1-1; a possible D gene is TRBD1 (6 bases). Germline V CDR1 and CDR2: MNHEY, SMNVEV (reference sequence). V was trimmed by 6 bases and J by 4 bases, leaving 12 bases between them. There are 13 residues in the CDR3. CDR3 residues: CASSWGGRTEAFF. The CDR3 nucleotides are TGTGCCAGCAGCTGGGGGGGGCGCACTGAAGCTTTCTTT.

The rearrangement joins TRBV13 to TRBJ2-5, with D perhaps TRBD2 (6 bases). This CDR3 spans 14 amino acids. Germline values: CDR1 PRHDT, CDR2 FYEKMQ (reference sequence). Trimming stripped 4 bases from V and 4 bases from J, with 13 bases between. DNA of the CDR3: TGTGCCAGCAGCTCGCTAGCGTTCCCAGAGACCCAGTACTTC. This gives the protein CASSSLAFPETQYF. Looking up the rest from reference TRBV13 and TRBJ2-5 gives the full variable domain: AAGVIQSPRHLIKEKRETATLKCYPIPRHDTVYWYQQGPGQDPQFLISFYEKMQSDKGSIPDRFSAQQFSDYHSELNMSSLELGDSALYFCASSSLAFPETQYFGPGTRLLVL.

This clone came up a few times. CDR3 protein: CASSRDRVNTGELFF. The CDR3 region has the DNA TGCGCCAGCAGTAGGGACAGGGTGAACACCGGGGAGCTGTTTTTT. The V call is TRBV5-1, the J call TRBJ2-2; TRBD1 matches at 9 bases. This CDR3 is 15 amino acids long. V lost 5 bases and J lost 1; bases outside the gene matches: 3. CDR1 is SGHRS, CDR2 YFSETQ, per germline.

This clone was counted a few times. The J gene is TRBJ1-4, the V gene TRBV6-1; no firm D call. V was clipped by 6 bases and J by 6 bases, with 5 bases between them. This CDR3 has 11 residues. CDR1 and CDR2 (germline): MNHNS, SASEGT. The CDR3 spells CASREDEKLFF. In DNA form, the CDR3 reads TGTGCCAGCAGGGAGGATGAAAAACTGTTTTTT.

The chain has TRBV2 and TRBJ1-4; perhaps TRBD1 as D (5 bases). The CDR3 consists of 14 residues. Trimming pared 3 bases from V and 6 bases from J, leaving 11 bases between. Germline assignment: CDR1 SNHLY and CDR2 FYNNEI. CDR3 loop: CASSERQGDEKLFF. Written as DNA, the CDR3 is TGTGCCAGCAGTGAGCGGCAGGGCGATGAAAAACTGTTTTTT.

The chain uses TRBV30 and TRBJ2-1, with 9 bases aligning to TRBD2. The length of the CDR3 is 15 residues. V shed 4 bases and J 1 base; nucleotides not matched to a gene: 5. The germline V gene has CDR1 GTSNPN and CDR2 SVGIG (reference sequence). For the CDR3, the DNA is TGTGCCTGGAATCTGCTAGCGGGGTCCTACAATGAGCAGTTCTTC. Residues: CAWNLLAGSYNEQFF. The full variable domain, with the rest looked up from reference TRBV30 and TRBJ2-1, is SQTIHQWPATLVQPVGSPLSLECTVEGTSNPNLYWYRQAAGRGLQLLFYSVGIGQISSEVPQNLSASRPQDRQFILSSKKLLLSDSGFYLCAWNLLAGSYNEQFFGPGTRLTVL.